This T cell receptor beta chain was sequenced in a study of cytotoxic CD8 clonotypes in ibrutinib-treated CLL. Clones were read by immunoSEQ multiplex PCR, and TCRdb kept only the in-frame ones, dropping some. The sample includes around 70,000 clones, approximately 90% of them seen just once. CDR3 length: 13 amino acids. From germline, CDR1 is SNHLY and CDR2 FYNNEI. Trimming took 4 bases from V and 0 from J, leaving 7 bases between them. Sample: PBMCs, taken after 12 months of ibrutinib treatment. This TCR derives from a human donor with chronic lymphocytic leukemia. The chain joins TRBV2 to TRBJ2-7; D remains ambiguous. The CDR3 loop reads CASSGRGSYEQYF. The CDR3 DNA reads TGTGCCAGCAGTGGCCGTGGCTCCTACGAGCAGTACTTC. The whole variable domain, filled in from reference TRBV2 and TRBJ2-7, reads EPEVTQTPSHQVTQMGQEVILRCVPISNHLYFYWYRQILGQKVEFLVSFYNNEISEKSEIFDDQFSVERPDGSNFTLKIRSTKLEDSAMYFCASSGRGSYEQYFGPGTRLTVT.